This T cell receptor beta chain was documented in a study of T cells in women clearing cervical HPV infection. Study-wide context: Women with histologically confirmed HPV16-related CIN3 or worse, 2 with invasive cancer, served as cases. Blood came at first lesion visit for cases, post-clearance for controls. Overall study findings and caveats: Richness differences could reflect unmeasured T-cell content per sample. Cases and controls were distinguished at AUC 0.83 by richness and V genes.

Using immunoSEQ multiplex PCR, the repertoire was profiled, and TCRdb retains in-frame clones only, with some absent. There are some 20,000 clones in the sample, with roughly 4.6% held by the top ten. Details on this clone: Its antigen is still unknown. From the germline J gene comes the end of the CDR3, since the read stops 3 residues before it.

The CDR3 totals 10 residues. Germline-derived CDR1 and CDR2 are GTSNPN and SVGIG (reference sequence). Specimen: blood buffy coat. The rearrangement links TRBV30 to TRBJ2-4; D not resolved. The source of this sequence is a woman aged 18 to 75 with a cervical HPV16 infection that either progressed to CIN3+ or cleared (not recorded which). The CDR3 DNA, read in part, is TGTGCCTGGAAAATCTATGGT. Protein product: CAWKIYG. The CDR3 as a whole reads CAWKIYGQYF.